The 2 T cell receptor beta chains given below trace back to one sample, sequenced in a study of Ad26.COV2.S vaccination and SARS-CoV-2 variants. Generated by immunoSEQ multiplex PCR, the TCRdb table keeps only in-frame clones and is missing some. The table has 400,000 to 450,000 clones, around 90% seen once; the top ten hold 12%. The treatment is: 15 to 20 received Ad26.COV2.S at low or high dose, single or two shots; about 5 received placebo; per-sample allocation not given. Material that was analyzed had been drawn on day 63 after the first vaccine or placebo injection. The starting material was peripheral blood, obtained in a trial of Ad26.COV2.S vaccine versus placebo. The receptors here all came from a person aged 18 to 65 who received the Ad26.COV2.S COVID-19 vaccine or a placebo.

This chain joins TRBV5-6 and TRBJ2-5; D may be TRBD1 or TRBD2 (6 bases each). CDR1 SGHDT and CDR2 YYEEEE come from the germline V gene. The CDR3 consists of 13 residues. Trimming took off 2 bases at V and 5 bases at J, with 10 bases between the two ends. The CDR3 loop reads CASSFGGPETQYF. The CDR3 region has the DNA TGTGCCAGCAGCTTCGGGGGCCCGGAGACCCAGTACTTC. Combining the CDR3 with reference TRBV5-6 and TRBJ2-5 gives the whole variable domain DAGVTQSPTHLIKTRGQQVTLRCSPKSGHDTVSWYQQALGQGPQFIFQYYEEEERQRGNFPDRFSGHQFPNYSSELNVNALLLGDSALYLCASSFGGPETQYFGPGTRLLVL.

The gene calls are TRBV19 and TRBJ1-1; D might be TRBD1 (5 bases). The CDR3 spans 13 residues. Germline V gene lookup returns CDR1 LNHDA and CDR2 SQIVND (reference sequence). Trimming left V 5 bases short and J 11 bases short, with 18 bases between. The CDR3 DNA reads as TGTGCCAGTAGTCCCGGAACAGGCCTGGGGGCTTTCTTT. This sequence encodes CASSPGTGLGAFF.